There are a few counts of the clone carrying this T cell receptor beta chain. This record comes from a study of T-cell reconstitution after alpha-beta-depleted transplantation in children. Library preparation (for TCRbeta) was performed with unique molecular identifiers. TCRdb processed the PCR reads anew with MiXCR; each CDR3 protein has one entry. The repertoire holds around 380,000 distinct CDR3 sequences, roughly a tenth seen once, with roughly 5% in the top ten. Germline V gene data show CDR1 as MNHNS and CDR2 as SASEGT. This CDR3 region has 15 residues. Unmatched junction bases numbered 2, after V lost 4 bases and J lost 4 bases.

The clonotype originates from a human donor who donated a stem cell graft to a child with acute myeloid leukemia. The sample was PBMCs from the stem cell graft donor, taken from the stem cell graft. The chain recombines TRBV6-1 with TRBJ2-5, with 14 bases that match TRBD2. The CDR3: CASSVTSGGGETQYF. CDR3 DNA sequence: TGTGCCAGCAGTGTGACTAGCGGGGGGGGAGAGACCCAGTACTTC.